A selection of T cell receptor beta chains follows, all from one sample in a study of control samples from healthy donors and cancer patients. Some clones are missing from TCRdb's copy, which holds only in-frame ones; the method was immunoSEQ multiplex PCR. The repertoire includes 150,000 to 200,000 clones, approximately 94% of them detected once, and over 1.3% sits in the top ten. The sequencing input was blood. The receptor set was obtained from a young woman in good health. Both conserved end residues are part of each CDR3.

>TRBJ1-5|TRBV7-2
CASSPRTGGDQPQHF
>TRBJ2-7|TRBV28
CASSSRTPYEQYF
>TRBJ1-2|TRBV11-2
CASSITGTGGYGYTF
>TRBJ2-7|TRBV5-4
CASSLMDRGRAEQYF
>TRBJ1-4|TRBV28
CASSLRGGIGEKLFF
>TRBJ1-2|TRBV5-4
CASSPGQGVYGYTF
>TRBJ2-3|TRBV29-1
CSVGGGSTDTQYF
>TRBJ1-2|TRBV20-1
CSARRMDGYTF
>TRBJ1-4|TRBV6-5
CASSRRDGINEKLFF
>TRBJ1-2|TRBV12-3/TRBV12-4
CASSPDRVYGYTF
>TRBJ1-1|TRBV28
CASSLGTYTEAFF
>TRBJ2-2|TRBV7-9
CASSLGGNAGELFF
>TRBJ1-1|TRBV19
CASSFLPGSDTEAFF
>TRBJ1-1|TRBV7-2
CASSLQGVTEAFF
>TRBJ1-1|TRBV6-5
CASSLWGNTEAFF
>TRBJ1-2|TRBV6-2/TRBV6-3
CASSYSRANYGYTF
>TRBJ2-1|TRBV12-3/TRBV12-4
CASSPGIYNEQFF
>TRBJ2-1|TRBV19
CASSQTYEQFF
>TRBJ1-2|TRBV27
CASRGASNYGYTF
>TRBJ2-3|TRBV5-1
CASSPKTGSTDTQYF
>TRBJ1-3|TRBV19
CASSIPPSGNTIYF
>TRBJ2-1|TRBV7-8
CASSYPTSGIQSSYNEQFF
>TRBJ2-1|TRBV19
CASTDRFEQFF
>TRBJ2-5|TRBV4-2
CASSQPTLATQYF
>TRBJ1-5|TRBV2
CASSNQGSNQPQHF
>TRBJ1-1|TRBV7-3
CASSLNAATEAFF
>TRBJ1-2|TRBV7-9
CASSLARDPVNYGYTF
>TRBJ1-5|TRBV19
CASKTGGPRWSNQPQHF
>TRBJ2-3|TRBV6-4
CASSESSGPDTQYF
>TRBJ2-7|TRBV6-2/TRBV6-3
CASSYFRDRDEQYF
>TRBJ2-2|TRBV6-5
CATIQRAYTGELFF
>TRBJ1-5|TRBV5-5
CASRSGTGGGQPQHF
>TRBJ1-5|TRBV27
CASSLMWAVNQPQHF
>TRBJ2-7|TRBV7-2
CASRGQGGSYEQYF
>TRBJ1-2|TRBV9
CASHRQNYGYTF
>TRBJ2-7|TRBV5-1
CASSLIEYRPYEQYF
>TRBJ2-7|TRBV7-2
CASSLIGRGSEQYF
>TRBJ2-2|TRBV6-5
CASSLTGDTGELFF
>TRBJ1-5|TRBV6-2/TRBV6-3
CASSYRGQDQPQHF
>TRBJ1-5|TRBV2
CASRGLNSNQPQHF
>TRBJ1-4|TRBV6-5
CASSYETAPINEKLFF
>TRBJ1-5|TRBV28
CASSLSFFTRGQPQHF
>TRBJ2-2|TRBV11-1
CASSSRDAGTTGELFF
>TRBJ2-4|TRBV18
CASSPPLAAPEGGKNIQYF
>TRBJ1-3|TRBV18
CASSQYDGNTIYF